A single sample gave rise to the 6 T cell receptor beta chains below, sequenced in a study of regulatory T cells in long-lasting Graves disease. Time point of the sample: newly diagnosed GD, antithyroid drugs for less than 3 months. The TCR library was made from RNA that had been extracted from PBMCs in TRIzol. Libraries of TCR beta came from iRepertoire HTBI primers plus Arm-PCR of CDR3 regions. TCRdb re-called the multiplex PCR reads through MiXCR, storing one row per CDR3 protein. Here the sample spans roughly 350,000 distinct CDR3 sequences, approximately 15% being singletons. These data are also associated with another study on T cells in Graves' hyperthyroidism and ophthalmopathy.

The source material was peripheral blood mononuclear cells (PBMCs), sampled at new diagnosis, from a patient treated with antithyroid drugs. These receptors came from a man aged 35-49 years with Graves disease.

This clonotype showed up many times. The J gene is TRBJ1-2, the V gene TRBV28; D gene ambiguous. V was trimmed by 6 bases and J by 7 bases, leaving 21 bases between them. Germline V gives CDR1 MDHEN, CDR2 SYDVKM. CDR3 length: 15 amino acids. The CDR3 nucleotides read TGTGCCAGCAGCCCACCGGTCGGGTCCCGGGCTGGCTACACCTTC. Translating gives CASSPPVGSRAGYTF.

The chain carries TRBV19 and TRBJ1-2; D remains unclear. The CDR3 has 12 residues. Deletions cut 5 bases from V and 6 bases from J, with 10 bases between. Germline V lookup: CDR1 LNHDA, CDR2 SQIVND (reference sequence). CDR3 protein: CASSSGRHGYTF. DNA of the CDR3: TGTGCCAGTAGTTCGGGGAGACATGGCTACACCTTC.

This clonotype was detected ten times or more. The chain couples TRBV24-1 to TRBJ2-5; 9 bases are shared with TRBD1. The V gene's germline CDR1 is KGHDR and CDR2 SFDVKD. V dropped 3 bases and J dropped 0; count of bases not matched to a gene: 4. The CDR3 consists of 16 residues. CDR3: CATSDPGTGHQETQYF. The CDR3 region has the DNA TGTGCCACCAGTGATCCCGGGACAGGGCACCAAGAGACCCAGTACTTC.

The chain recombines TRBV7-2 with TRBJ2-7; 12 bases map to TRBD2. Per the germline V gene, CDR1 is SGHTA and CDR2 is FQGNSA. The CDR3 is 15 residues long. Unmatched junction bases numbered 8, after V lost 4 bases and J lost 7 bases. The CDR3 protein is CASSSTSGSNREQYF. The CDR3 bases are TGTGCCAGCAGCTCGACTAGCGGGAGTAACAGAGAGCAGTACTTC.

This clonotype has a count of ten or more. The chain joins TRBV28 to TRBJ1-6, with TRBD1 matching 7 bases. Per the germline V gene, CDR1 is MDHEN and CDR2 is SYDVKM. V dropped 4 bases and J dropped 6; count of bases not matched to a gene: 6. The CDR3 runs to 15 residues. The CDR3 protein is CASSYSDRVNSPLHF. DNA for the CDR3: TGTGCCAGCAGTTACTCCGACAGGGTTAATTCACCCCTCCACTTT.

In this sample, this clonotype turned up a few times. J is TRBJ1-1 and V is TRBV19, with no clear D. V dropped 7 bases and J dropped 1 base, with 16 bases sitting between them. This CDR3 is 15 amino acids long. Germline CDR1 is LNHDA and CDR2 is SQIVND (reference sequence). CDR3 loop: CASNGWVGRNTEAFF. The CDR3 coding sequence is TGTGCCAGTAACGGGTGGGTCGGGAGGAACACTGAAGCTTTCTTT. Together with reference TRBV19 and TRBJ1-1, the CDR3 gives the full variable domain: DGGITQSPKYLFRKEGQNVTLSCEQNLNHDAMYWYRQDPGQGLRLIYYSQIVNDFQKGDIAEGYSVSREKKESFPLTVTSAQKNPTAFYLCASNGWVGRNTEAFFGQGTRLTVV.